These T cell receptor beta chains were read from a single sample in a study of response to subunit inactivated influenza vaccine. From the RT-PCR reads, TCRdb called clonotypes with MiXCR, one entry per CDR3 protein. The sample has 150,000 or so distinct CDR3 sequences, roughly a tenth seen once; the top ten hold roughly 12%. This specimen consisted of non-naive T cells sorted from PBMCs, obtained roughly 6 weeks after vaccination. The receptors derive from a man in his fifties who received an inactivated influenza vaccine. Both conserved end residues are part of each CDR3. A D gene is named only where the DNA matches it firmly. A row's size may be missing; if present it is once, few, many or a size class.

cdr3_aa: CSVHRGNTGELFF
cdr3_nt: TGCAGCGTTCACAGGGGGAACACCGGGGAGCTGTTTTTT
clone_size: few
d_call: TRBD1
j_call: TRBJ2-2
v_call: TRBV29-1

cdr3_aa: CASSYLGHNEQFF
cdr3_nt: TGTGCCAGCAGTTACCTCGGTCACAATGAGCAGTTCTTC
clone_size: many
d_call: .
j_call: TRBJ2-1
v_call: TRBV6-5

cdr3_aa: CSAQTGYEQYF
cdr3_nt: TGCAGTGCCCAGACGGGGTACGAGCAGTACTTC
clone_size: many
d_call: .
j_call: TRBJ2-7
v_call: TRBV20-1

cdr3_aa: CASSTRLARKPYEQYF
cdr3_nt: TGTGCCAGCAGCACCCGGCTGGCAAGAAAACCTTACGAGCAGTACTTC
clone_size: .
d_call: .
j_call: TRBJ2-7
v_call: TRBV27

cdr3_aa: CASSPSRSDRVYEQYF
cdr3_nt: TGTGCCAGCAGTCCTTCACGGTCGGACAGGGTCTACGAGCAGTACTTC
clone_size: many
d_call: TRBD1
j_call: TRBJ2-7
v_call: TRBV12-3/TRBV12-4

cdr3_aa: CASSDDRERPEAFF
cdr3_nt: TGCGCCAGCAGCGACGACAGGGAGAGGCCTGAAGCTTTCTTT
clone_size: many
d_call: TRBD1
j_call: TRBJ1-1
v_call: TRBV4-1

cdr3_aa: CASSLVPGLDTQYF
cdr3_nt: TGTGCCAGCAGCTTAGTGCCAGGGCTAGATACGCAGTATTTT
clone_size: many
d_call: .
j_call: TRBJ2-3
v_call: TRBV11-2

cdr3_aa: CASGRTGVTGELFF
cdr3_nt: TGTGCCAGCGGTCGGACAGGGGTGACCGGGGAGCTGTTTTTT
clone_size: many
d_call: TRBD1
j_call: TRBJ2-2
v_call: TRBV6-2/TRBV6-3

cdr3_aa: CASSLALYHEQYF
cdr3_nt: TGTGCCAGCAGCTTAGCACTATACCACGAGCAGTACTTC
clone_size: .
d_call: .
j_call: TRBJ2-7
v_call: TRBV7-2

cdr3_aa: CASSPSRNTIYF
cdr3_nt: TGTGCCAGCAGTCCGTCCCGAAACACCATATATTTT
clone_size: many
d_call: .
j_call: TRBJ1-3
v_call: TRBV12-3/TRBV12-4

cdr3_aa: CASSLTEGPYEQYF
cdr3_nt: TGTGCCAGCAGCCTAACAGAGGGCCCCTACGAGCAGTACTTC
clone_size: many
d_call: .
j_call: TRBJ2-7
v_call: TRBV6-1

cdr3_aa: CSARESTPNTEAFF
cdr3_nt: TGCAGTGCTAGAGAATCGACACCGAACACTGAAGCTTTCTTT
clone_size: .
d_call: .
j_call: TRBJ1-1
v_call: TRBV20-1

cdr3_aa: CASSFSRRIPNTGELFF
cdr3_nt: TGTGCCAGCAGCTTCTCCCGCCGGATTCCTAACACCGGGGAGCTGTTTTTT
clone_size: few
d_call: .
j_call: TRBJ2-2
v_call: TRBV7-9

cdr3_aa: CASSLGTGYTDTQYF
cdr3_nt: TGCGCCAGCAGCTTGGGGACAGGCTACACAGATACGCAGTATTTT
clone_size: .
d_call: TRBD1
j_call: TRBJ2-3
v_call: TRBV5-1

cdr3_aa: CASSLGGTGEKLFF
cdr3_nt: TGTGCCAGCAGCTTAGGAGGGACAGGTGAAAAACTGTTTTTT
clone_size: .
d_call: TRBD1
j_call: TRBJ1-4
v_call: TRBV13

cdr3_aa: CASSQEIPGWGSGANVLTF
cdr3_nt: TGCGCCAGCAGCCAAGAAATCCCAGGGTGGGGCTCTGGGGCCAACGTCCTGACTTTC
clone_size: many
d_call: .
j_call: TRBJ2-6
v_call: TRBV4-3

cdr3_aa: CSVVTGFEQYF
cdr3_nt: TGCAGCGTAGTAACAGGGTTCGAGCAGTACTTC
clone_size: many
d_call: .
j_call: TRBJ2-7
v_call: TRBV29-1